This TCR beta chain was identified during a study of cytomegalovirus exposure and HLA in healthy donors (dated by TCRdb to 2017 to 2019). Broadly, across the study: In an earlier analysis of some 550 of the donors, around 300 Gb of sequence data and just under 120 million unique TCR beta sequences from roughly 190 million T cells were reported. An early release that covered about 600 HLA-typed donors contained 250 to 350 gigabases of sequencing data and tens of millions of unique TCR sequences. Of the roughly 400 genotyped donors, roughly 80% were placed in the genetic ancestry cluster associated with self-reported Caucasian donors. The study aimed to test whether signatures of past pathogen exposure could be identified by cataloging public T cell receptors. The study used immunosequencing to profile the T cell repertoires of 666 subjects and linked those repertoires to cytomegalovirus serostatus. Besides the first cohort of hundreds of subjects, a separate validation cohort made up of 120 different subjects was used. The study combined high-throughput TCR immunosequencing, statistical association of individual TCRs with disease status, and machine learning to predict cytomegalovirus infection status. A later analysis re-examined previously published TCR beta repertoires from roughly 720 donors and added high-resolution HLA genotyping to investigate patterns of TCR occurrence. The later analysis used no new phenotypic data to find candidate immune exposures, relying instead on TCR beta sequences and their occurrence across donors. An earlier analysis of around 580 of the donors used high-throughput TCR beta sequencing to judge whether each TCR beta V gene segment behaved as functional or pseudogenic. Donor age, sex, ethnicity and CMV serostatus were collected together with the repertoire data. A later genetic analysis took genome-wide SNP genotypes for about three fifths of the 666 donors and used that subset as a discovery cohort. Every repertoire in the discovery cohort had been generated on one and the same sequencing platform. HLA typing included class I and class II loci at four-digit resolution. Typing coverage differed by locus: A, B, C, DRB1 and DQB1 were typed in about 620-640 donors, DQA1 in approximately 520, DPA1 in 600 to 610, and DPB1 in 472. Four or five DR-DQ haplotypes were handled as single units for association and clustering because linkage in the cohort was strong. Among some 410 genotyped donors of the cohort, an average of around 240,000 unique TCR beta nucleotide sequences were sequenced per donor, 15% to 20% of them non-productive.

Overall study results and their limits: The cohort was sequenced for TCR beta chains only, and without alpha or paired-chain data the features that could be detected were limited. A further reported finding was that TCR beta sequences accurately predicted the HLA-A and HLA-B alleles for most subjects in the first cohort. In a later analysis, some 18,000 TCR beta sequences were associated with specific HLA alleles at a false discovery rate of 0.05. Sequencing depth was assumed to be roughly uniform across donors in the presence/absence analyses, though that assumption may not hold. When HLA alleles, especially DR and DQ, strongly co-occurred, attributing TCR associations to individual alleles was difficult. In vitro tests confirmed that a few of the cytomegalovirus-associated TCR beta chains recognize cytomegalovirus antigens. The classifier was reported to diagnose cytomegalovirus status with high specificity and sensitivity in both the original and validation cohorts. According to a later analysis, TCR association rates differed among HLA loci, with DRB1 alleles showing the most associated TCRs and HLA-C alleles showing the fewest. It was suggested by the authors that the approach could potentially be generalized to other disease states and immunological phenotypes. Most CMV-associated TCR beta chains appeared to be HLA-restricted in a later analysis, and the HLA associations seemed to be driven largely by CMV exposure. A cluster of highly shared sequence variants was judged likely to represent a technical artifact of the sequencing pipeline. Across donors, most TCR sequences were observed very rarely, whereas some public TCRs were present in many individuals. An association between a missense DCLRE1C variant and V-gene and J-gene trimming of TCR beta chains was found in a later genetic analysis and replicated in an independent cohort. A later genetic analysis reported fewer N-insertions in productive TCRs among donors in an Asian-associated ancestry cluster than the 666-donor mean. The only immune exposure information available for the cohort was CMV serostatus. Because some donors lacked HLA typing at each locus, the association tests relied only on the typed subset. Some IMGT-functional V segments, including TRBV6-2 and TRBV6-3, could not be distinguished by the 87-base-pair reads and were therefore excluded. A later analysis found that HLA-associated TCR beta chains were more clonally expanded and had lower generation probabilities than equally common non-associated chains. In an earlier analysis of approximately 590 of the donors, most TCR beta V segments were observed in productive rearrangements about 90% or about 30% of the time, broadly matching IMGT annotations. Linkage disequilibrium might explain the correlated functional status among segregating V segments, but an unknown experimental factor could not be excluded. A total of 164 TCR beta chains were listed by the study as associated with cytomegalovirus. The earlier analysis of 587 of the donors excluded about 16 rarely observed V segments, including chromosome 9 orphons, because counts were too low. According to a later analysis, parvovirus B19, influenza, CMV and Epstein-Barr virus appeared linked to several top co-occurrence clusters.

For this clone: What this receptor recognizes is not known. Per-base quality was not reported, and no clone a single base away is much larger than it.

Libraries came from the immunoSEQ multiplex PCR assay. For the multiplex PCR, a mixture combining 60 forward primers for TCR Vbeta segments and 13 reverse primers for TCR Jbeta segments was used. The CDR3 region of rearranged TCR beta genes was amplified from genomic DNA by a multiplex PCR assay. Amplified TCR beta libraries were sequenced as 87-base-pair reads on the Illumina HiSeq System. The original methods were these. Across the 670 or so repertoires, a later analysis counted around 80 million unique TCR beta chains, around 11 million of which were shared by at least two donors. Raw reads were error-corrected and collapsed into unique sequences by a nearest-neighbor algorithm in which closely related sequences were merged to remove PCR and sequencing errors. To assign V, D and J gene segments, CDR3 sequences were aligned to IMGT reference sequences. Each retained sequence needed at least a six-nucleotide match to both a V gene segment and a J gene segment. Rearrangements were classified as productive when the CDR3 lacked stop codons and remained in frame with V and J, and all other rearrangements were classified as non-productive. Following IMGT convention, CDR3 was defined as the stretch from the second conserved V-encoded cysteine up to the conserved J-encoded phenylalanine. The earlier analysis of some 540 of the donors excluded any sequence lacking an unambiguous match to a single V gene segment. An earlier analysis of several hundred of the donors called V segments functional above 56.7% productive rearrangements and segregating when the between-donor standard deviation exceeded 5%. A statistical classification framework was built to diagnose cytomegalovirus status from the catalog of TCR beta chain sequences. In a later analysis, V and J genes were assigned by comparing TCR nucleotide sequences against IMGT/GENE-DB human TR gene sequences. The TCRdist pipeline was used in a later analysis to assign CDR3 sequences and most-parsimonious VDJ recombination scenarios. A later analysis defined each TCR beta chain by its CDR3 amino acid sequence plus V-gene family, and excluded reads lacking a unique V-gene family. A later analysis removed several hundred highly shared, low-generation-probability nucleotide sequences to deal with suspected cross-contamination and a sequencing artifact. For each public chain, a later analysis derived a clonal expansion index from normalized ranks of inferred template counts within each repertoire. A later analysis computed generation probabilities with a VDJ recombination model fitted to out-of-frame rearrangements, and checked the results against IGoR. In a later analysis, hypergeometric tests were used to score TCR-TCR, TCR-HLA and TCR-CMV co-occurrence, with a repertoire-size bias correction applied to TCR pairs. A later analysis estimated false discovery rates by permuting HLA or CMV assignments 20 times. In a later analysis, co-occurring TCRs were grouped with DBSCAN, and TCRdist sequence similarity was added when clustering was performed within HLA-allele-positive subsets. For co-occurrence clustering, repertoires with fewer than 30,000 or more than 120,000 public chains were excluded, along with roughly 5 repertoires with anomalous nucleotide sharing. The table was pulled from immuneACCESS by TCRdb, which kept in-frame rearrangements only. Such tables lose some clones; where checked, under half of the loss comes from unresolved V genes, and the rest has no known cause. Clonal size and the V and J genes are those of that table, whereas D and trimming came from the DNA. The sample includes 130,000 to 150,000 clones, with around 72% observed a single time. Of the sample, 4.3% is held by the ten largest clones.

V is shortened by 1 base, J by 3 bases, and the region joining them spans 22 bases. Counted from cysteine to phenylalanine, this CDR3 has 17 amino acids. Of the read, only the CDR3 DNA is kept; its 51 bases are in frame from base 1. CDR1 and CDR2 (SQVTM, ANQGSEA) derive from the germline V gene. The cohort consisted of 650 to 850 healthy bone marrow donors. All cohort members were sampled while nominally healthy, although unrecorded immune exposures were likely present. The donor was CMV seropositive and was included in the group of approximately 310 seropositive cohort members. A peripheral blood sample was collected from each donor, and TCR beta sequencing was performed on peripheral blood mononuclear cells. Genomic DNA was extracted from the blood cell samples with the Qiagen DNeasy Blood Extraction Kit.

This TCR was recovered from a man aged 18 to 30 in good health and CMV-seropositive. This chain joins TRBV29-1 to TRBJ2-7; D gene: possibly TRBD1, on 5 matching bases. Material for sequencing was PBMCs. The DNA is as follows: TGCAGCGTTGAAGCCCGTCAGGGAAGTGTCCCGAACTACGAGCAGTACTTC. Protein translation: CSVEARQGSVPNYEQYF.